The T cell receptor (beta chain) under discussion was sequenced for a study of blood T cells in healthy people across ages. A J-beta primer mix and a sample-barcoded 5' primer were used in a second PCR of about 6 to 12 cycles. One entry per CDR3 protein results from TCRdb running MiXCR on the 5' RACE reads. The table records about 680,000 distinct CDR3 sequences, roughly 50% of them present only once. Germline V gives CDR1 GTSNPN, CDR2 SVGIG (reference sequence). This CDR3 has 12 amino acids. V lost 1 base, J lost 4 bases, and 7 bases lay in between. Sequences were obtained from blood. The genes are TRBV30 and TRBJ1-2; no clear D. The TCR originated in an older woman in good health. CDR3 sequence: CAWSAGIYGYTF. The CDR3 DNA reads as TGTGCCTGGAGTGCGGGAATCTATGGCTACACCTTC.